This T cell receptor beta chain was captured in a study of tumor-infiltrating lymphocytes in primary liver carcinoma. Study context: The patients presented with primary liver carcinoma, which was managed through surgical resection. Productive TCRbeta reads per sample were roughly 3.65 to 8 million, not differing by tissue. Study-level points and caveats: Researchers found tumor-adjacent and tumor-blood pairs overlapped less than tumor region pairs.

With a constant-region primer, TCR beta cDNA was made from approximately 500 ng of total RNA. Sequencing libraries for TCR beta derived from three nested multiplex PCR rounds that used slightly modified ARM-PCR. TCRdb redid the calling of the multiplex PCR reads with MiXCR, one entry per CDR3 protein. Seen here are a few hundred thousand distinct CDR3 sequences, 45% to 70% observed once, and the top ten hold over 15%. Blood RNA originated from unsorted whole blood, with germline DNA additionally extracted. As to this clonotype: The antigen remains undetermined. A much larger clone is a single base away; this may be a read error.

This sequence was found in a woman younger than 45 with primary liver carcinoma and hepatitis B virus infection. The sequencing sample was made of peripheral blood.

Here the CDR3 DNA reads TGTGTCAGCAGTGAATCTCGTCGGGAAGCTTTCTTT. Translated: CVSSESRREAFF. V usage is TRBV6-1 and J usage is TRBJ1-1, with D unresolved. This CDR3 has 12 residues. Germline V gene data show CDR1 as MNHNS and CDR2 as SASEGT.